The T cell receptor beta chain described here comes from a study of cytomegalovirus exposure and HLA in healthy donors. Study background: Caucasian-associated ancestry cluster membership applied to about 83% of some 400 genotyped donors.

With respect to this clone: Antigen unknown.

This CDR3 is 14 amino acids long. Germline CDR1 is MNHNY and CDR2 is SVGAGI (reference sequence). V lost 4 bases to trimming and J lost 10 bases, with 19 bases between them. Study-level findings and limits: Researchers catalogued under 200 TCR beta chains as cytomegalovirus-associated. In a later analysis, a genetic analysis reported fewer productive-TCR N-insertions in an Asian-associated ancestry cluster than the cohort average.

PCR used 60 Vbeta primers and 13 Jbeta primers. The method was immunoSEQ multiplex PCR; TCRdb's version includes in-frame clones alone and lacks a portion of them. Found here are about 100,000 clones, about 85% of them singletons; the top ten hold about 2.2%. V and J are TRBV6-6 and TRBJ1-2; perhaps TRBD1 as D (6 bases). The source is a man aged 25 to 45 in good health and CMV-seronegative. Material for sequencing was PBMCs. The CDR3 region has the DNA TGTGCCAGCAGTTTCGGGGGGGGACAAGTAAACTACACCTTC. Translated, it gives CASSFGGGQVNYTF.